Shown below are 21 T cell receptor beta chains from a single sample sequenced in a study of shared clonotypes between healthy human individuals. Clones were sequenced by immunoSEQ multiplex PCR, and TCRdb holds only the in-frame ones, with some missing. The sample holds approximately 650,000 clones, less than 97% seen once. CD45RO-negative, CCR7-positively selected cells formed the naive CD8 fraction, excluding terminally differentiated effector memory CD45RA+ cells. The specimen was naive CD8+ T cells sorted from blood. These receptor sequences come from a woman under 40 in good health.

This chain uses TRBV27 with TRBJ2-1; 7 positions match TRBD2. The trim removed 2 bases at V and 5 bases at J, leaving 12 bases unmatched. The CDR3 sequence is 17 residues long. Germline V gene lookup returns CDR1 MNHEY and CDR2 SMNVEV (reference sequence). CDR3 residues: CASSLVLARGSNNEQFF. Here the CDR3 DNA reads TGTGCCAGCAGTTTAGTTCTCGCGCGCGGGAGTAACAATGAGCAGTTCTTC.

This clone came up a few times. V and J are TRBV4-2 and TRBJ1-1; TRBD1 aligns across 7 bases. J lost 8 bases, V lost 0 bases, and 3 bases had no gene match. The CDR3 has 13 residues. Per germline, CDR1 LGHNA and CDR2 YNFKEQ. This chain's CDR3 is CASSQDGDREAFF. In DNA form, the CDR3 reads TGTGCCAGCAGCCAAGATGGGGACAGAGAAGCTTTCTTT.

The CDR3 DNA reads as TGCGCCAGCGAATTCGGACTCGAGAACACCGGGGAGCTGTTTTTT. Protein: CASEFGLENTGELFF. The J gene is TRBJ2-2, the V gene TRBV5-1; weak D call: TRBD2 (5 bases). The CDR3 consists of 15 residues. The germline V gene encodes CDR1 SGHRS and CDR2 YFSETQ. The ends were cut back, 7 bases at V and 1 base at J, with 14 bases in the middle.

The CDR3 bases are TGCGCCAGCAGCCAAGTCTACGGCCGGATCACTGAAGCTTTCTTT. It yields the protein CASSQVYGRITEAFF. The gene calls are TRBV4-1 and TRBJ1-1; D unclear. The CDR3 covers 15 residues. V lost 1 base and J lost 4, with 13 bases in between. Germline V gene data show CDR1 as MGHRA and CDR2 as YSYEKL.

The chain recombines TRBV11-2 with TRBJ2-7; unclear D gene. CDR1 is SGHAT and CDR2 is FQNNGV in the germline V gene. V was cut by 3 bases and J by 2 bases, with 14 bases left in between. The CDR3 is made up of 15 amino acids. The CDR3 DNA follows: TGTGCCAGCAGCTTTGCCTACAGTTCTACCTACGAGCAGTACTTC. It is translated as CASSFAYSSTYEQYF.

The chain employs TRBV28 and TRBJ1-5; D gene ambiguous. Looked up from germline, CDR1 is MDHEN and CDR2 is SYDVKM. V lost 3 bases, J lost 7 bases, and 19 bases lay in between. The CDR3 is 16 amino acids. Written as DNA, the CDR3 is TGTGCCAGCAGTTTTTCGGGGTTGCGAGGAAACCAGCCCCAGCATTTT. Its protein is CASSFSGLRGNQPQHF.

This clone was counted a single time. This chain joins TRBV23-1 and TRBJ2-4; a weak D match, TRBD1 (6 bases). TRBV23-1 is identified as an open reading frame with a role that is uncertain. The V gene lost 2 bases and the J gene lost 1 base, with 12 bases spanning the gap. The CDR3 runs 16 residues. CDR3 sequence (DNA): TGCGCCAGCAGTCAAGCCCTCCAGGGGGCCAAAAACATTCAGTACTTC. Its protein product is CASSQALQGAKNIQYF.

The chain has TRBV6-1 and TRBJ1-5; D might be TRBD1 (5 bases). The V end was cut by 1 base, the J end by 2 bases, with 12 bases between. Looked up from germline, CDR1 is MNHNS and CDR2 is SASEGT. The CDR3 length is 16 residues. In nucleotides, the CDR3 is TGTGCCAGCAGTGAAGAAGGGGTGTCAGGCAATCAGCCCCAGCATTTT. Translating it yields CASSEEGVSGNQPQHF.

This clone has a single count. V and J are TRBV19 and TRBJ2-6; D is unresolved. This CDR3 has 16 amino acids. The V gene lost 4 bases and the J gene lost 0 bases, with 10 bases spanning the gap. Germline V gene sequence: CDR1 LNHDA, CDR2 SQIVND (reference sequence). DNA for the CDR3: TGTGCCAGTAGTAGGGCTACCTCCTCTGGGGCCAACGTCCTGACTTTC. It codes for CASSRATSSGANVLTF.

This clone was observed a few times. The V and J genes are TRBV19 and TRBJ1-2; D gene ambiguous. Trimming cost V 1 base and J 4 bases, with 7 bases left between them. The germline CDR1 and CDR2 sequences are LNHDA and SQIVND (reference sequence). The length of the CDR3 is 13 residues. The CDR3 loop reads CASSIALGYGYTF. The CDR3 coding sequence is TGTGCCAGTAGTATAGCTCTGGGCTATGGCTACACCTTC.

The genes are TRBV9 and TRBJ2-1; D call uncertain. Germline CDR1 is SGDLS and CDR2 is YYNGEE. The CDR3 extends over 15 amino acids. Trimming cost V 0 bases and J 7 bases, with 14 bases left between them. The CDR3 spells CASSVGKSRSNEQFF. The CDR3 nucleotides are TGTGCCAGCAGCGTAGGTAAAAGCCGTAGTAATGAGCAGTTCTTC.

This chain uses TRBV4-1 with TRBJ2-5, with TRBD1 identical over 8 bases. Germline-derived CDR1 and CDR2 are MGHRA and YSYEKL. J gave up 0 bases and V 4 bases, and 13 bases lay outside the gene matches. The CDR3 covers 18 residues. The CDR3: CASSRTGTGTGDQETQYF. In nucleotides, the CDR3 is TGCGCCAGCAGCCGAACGGGGACCGGGACAGGTGACCAAGAGACCCAGTACTTC.

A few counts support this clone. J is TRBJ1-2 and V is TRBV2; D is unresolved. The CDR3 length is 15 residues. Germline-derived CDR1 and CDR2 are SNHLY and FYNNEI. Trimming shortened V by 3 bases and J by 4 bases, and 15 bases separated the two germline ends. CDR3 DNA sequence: TGTGCCAGCAGTGACCCGGGAACCGCTTCCTATGGCTACACCTTC. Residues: CASSDPGTASYGYTF.

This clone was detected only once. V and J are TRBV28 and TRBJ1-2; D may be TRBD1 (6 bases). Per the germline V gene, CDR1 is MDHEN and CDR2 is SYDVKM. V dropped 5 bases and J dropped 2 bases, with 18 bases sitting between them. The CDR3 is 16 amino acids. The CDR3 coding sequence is TGTGCCAGCAGTCCCGACTCGGGGGGGGCGAACTATGGCTACACCTTC. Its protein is CASSPDSGGANYGYTF.

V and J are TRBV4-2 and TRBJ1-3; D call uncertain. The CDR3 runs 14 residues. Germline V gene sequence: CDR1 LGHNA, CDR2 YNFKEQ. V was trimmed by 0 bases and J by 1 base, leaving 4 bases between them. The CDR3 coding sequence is TGTGCCAGCAGCCAAGATGGATCTGGAAACACCATATATTTT. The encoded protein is CASSQDGSGNTIYF.

In DNA, the CDR3 is TGTGCCAGCTCACCAGTTAAGGGAACCTCAAGAACTGAAGCTTTCTTT. Translating it yields CASSPVKGTSRTEAFF. The chain links TRBV18 to TRBJ1-1; D is undetermined. CDR3 length: 16 residues. CDR1 and CDR2 from the germline V gene are KGHSH and LQKENI. V gave up 2 bases and J gave up 5 bases, with 18 bases separating them.

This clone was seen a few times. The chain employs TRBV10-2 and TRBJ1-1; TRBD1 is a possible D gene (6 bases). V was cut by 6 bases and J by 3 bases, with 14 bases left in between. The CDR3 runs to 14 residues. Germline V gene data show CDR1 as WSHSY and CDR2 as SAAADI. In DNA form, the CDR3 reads TGCGCCAGCAGAACCCTGGACAGCTACACTGAAGCTTTCTTT. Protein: CASRTLDSYTEAFF.

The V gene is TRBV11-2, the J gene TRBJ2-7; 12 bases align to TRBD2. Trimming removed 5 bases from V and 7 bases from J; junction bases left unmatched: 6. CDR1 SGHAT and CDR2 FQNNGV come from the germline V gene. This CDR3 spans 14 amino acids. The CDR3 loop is CASSLAGTSGEQYF. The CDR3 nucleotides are TGTGCCAGCAGCCTCGCTGGGACTAGCGGGGAGCAGTACTTC.

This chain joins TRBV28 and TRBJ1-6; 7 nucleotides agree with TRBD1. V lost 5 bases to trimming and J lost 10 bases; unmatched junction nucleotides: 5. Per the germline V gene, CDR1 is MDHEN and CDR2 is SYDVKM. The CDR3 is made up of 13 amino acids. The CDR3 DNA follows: TGTGCCAGCAGTGGGAGGGGGCGGTCACCCCTCCACTTT. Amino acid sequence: CASSGRGRSPLHF.

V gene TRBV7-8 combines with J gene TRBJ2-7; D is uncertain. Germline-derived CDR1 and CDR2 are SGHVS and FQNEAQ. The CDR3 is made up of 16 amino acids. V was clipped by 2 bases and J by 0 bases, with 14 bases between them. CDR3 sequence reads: CASSLMLDISSYEQYF. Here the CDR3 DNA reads TGTGCCAGCAGCTTAATGTTGGATATTAGCTCCTACGAGCAGTACTTC.

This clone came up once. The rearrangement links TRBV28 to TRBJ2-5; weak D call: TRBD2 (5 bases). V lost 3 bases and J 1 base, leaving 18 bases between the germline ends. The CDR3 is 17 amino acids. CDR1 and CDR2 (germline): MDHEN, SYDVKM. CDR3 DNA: TGTGCCAGCAGTTTTGTCCGTTCTCCGCGGGTCCAAGAGACCCAGTACTTC. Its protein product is CASSFVRSPRVQETQYF.